This TCR beta chain comes out of a study of lymphopenia after photon versus proton radiotherapy. Study findings and constraints: Post-nadir TCR diversity decline inversely tracked overall survival among those who died. Survival link was tested only in deceased patients; proton benefit remains a possibility. Proton therapy kept repertoires fairly stable, unlike photons, which gained effector/memory cells. After lymphocyte nadir, photon-treated repertoires showed oligoclonal expansion, especially CD8+ Temra.

The data were produced by immunoSEQ multiplex PCR, yet TCRdb's version contains in-frame clones alone and is incomplete. The repertoire holds approximately 66,000 clones, with roughly 86% as singletons. Germline CDR1 is SGHRS and CDR2 is YFSETQ. Trimming stripped 4 bases from V and 2 bases from J, with 9 bases between. The CDR3 runs 14 residues. This clone has only a few counts. What it binds is unknown. The origin of this receptor is a middle-aged man with gastric cancer. Sequencing used peripheral blood, obtained from a patient treated with photon-based radiotherapy. This rearrangement joins TRBV5-1 to TRBJ1-4, with unresolved D. The CDR3 DNA reads as TGCGCCAGCAGCGCCCGGGCCACTAATGAAAAACTGTTTTTT. Translating gives CASSARATNEKLFF.